This T cell receptor (beta chain) stems from a study of cytomegalovirus exposure and HLA in healthy donors. The sample holds one count of this clone. Its antigen is as yet unknown. General study points: Association of under 20,000 TCR beta sequences with HLA alleles was found at 0.05 false discovery rate in a later analysis. V- and J-gene trimming of TCR beta was linked (in a later analysis) to a missense DCLRE1C variant.

This PCR relied on a set of 60 Vbeta primers and 13 Jbeta primers. The table came from immunoSEQ multiplex PCR; TCRdb's copy has only in-frame clones and leaves some out. The table shows around 130,000 clones, with roughly 70% occurring only once. The CDR3 consists of 17 residues. Germline lookup yields CDR1 SGHNT and CDR2 YYREEE (reference sequence). V was pared by 0 bases and J by 9 bases, with 13 bases of the junction left unmatched. The chain carries TRBV5-4 and TRBJ2-1, with 9 bases identical to TRBD2. The sequenced material came from PBMCs. This TCR was sampled from a woman aged 40 to 50 in good health and CMV-seropositive. The CDR3: CASSLEIGGRAGGEQFF. The CDR3 nucleotides are TGTGCCAGCAGCTTGGAAATCGGCGGGAGGGCCGGCGGTGAGCAGTTCTTC.